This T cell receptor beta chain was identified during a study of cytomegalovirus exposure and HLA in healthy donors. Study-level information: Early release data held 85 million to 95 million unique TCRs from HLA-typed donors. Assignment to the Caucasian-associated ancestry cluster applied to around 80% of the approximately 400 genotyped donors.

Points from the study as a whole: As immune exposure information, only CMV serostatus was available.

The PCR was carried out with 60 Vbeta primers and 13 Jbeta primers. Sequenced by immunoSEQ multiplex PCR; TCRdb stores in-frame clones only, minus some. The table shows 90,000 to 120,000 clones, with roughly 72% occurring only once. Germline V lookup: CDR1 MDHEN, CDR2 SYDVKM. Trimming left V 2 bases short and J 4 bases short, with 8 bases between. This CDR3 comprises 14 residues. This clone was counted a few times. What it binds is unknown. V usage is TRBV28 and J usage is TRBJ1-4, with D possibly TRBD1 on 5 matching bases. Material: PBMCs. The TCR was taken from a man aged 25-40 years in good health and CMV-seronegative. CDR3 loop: CASSLPGFNEKLFF. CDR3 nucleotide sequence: TGTGCCAGCAGTTTACCAGGGTTTAATGAAAAACTGTTTTTT.